The T cell receptor (beta chain) described here comes from a study of T cells in Graves' hyperthyroidism and ophthalmopathy (dated by TCRdb to the late 2010s). General notes on the study: Peripheral blood samples were taken at the time of initial diagnosis, prior to any treatment. To identify distinguishing TCR V-J signatures, a discovery cohort of around 100 patients was used, comprising 40 to 45 with Graves' ophthalmopathy and about 59 with stable Graves' hyperthyroidism. Prospective prediction of ophthalmopathy was tested in an independent validation cohort consisting of fewer than 20 hyperthyroidism patients and approximately 16 patients who later progressed to ophthalmopathy. The 95 to 100 discovery patients were divided at random into training and test sets in a 7:3 ratio. Thyroid tissue and blood T-cell repertoires from six Graves' hyperthyroidism patients were also compared in the study. After sampling, hyperthyroidism patients received methimazole starting at 30 mg daily, and ophthalmopathy patients received high-dose intravenous methylprednisolone. The paper reports TCR Vbeta CDR3 sequencing of over 130 peripheral blood samples: approximately 41 ophthalmopathy, about 75 hyperthyroidism and around 17 progressor patients.

Taken from the germline V gene (reference sequence), the CDR1 and CDR2 loops are DFQATT and SNEGSKA. CDR3 length: 13 amino acids, cysteine to phenylalanine. CDR3 DNA is the only sequence kept; it has 39 bases, read in frame from the first base. V is clipped by 1 base and J by 8 bases, and the sequence between their germline boundaries is 12 bases long. The research as a whole found: No statistical method was used to fix the sample size in advance, and group allocation was not hidden from the investigators. In cross-validation, a model built on a 13 V-J signature told ophthalmopathy apart from stable hyperthyroidism with about 90% sensitivity and approximately 84% specificity, and in testing the same model reached 80%/75%. Most expanded thyroid clonotypes (frequency above 0.001) were also detected in blood, suggesting blood repertoires may reflect thyroid immune responses. In validation, progression to ophthalmopathy was predicted by the model with nearly 71% sensitivity and roughly 72% specificity, a median of about 6.4 months before onset.

Only a few counts were recorded for this clonotype. No antigen is known for it. The record has no base qualities; no much larger clone is one base away. Stable Graves' hyperthyroidism was defined as the absence of progression to ophthalmopathy over 18 months of follow-up. The hyperthyroidism patients were between 18 and 65 years old and newly diagnosed, with a disease duration of less than 2 months. Patients with uncontrolled infections, other autoimmune diseases, pregnancy or lactation were excluded. Diagnoses were based on clinical symptoms, serum thyroxine and TRAb, thyroid ultrasound and orbital computed tomography. PBMCs were separated from approximately 9.9 ml of fresh peripheral blood using Ficoll-Paque density gradient centrifugation. Trizol reagent was used to extract total RNA, and RNA quality was then checked on an Agilent 2100 Bioanalyzer. The TCR beta CDR3 regions were amplified from the RNA transcripts. The TCR CDR3 was subjected to a first round of RT-PCR using the HTBI primer set and the Qiagen OneStep RT-PCR kit. The libraries were constructed in a second round of multiplex PCR and then size-selected and purified. Libraries were sequenced paired-end with 100 bp reads on an Illumina HiSeq2000. Per the original workflow: SOAPnuke was used to process the raw data, throwing out any read that contained adapters or uncalled bases, had a mean Phred below 15, or lacked an exact constant-primer or identifier match. COPE v1.2.5 was used to merge high-quality paired reads, and clonotypes were defined as unique nucleotide sequences. Clonotypes were aligned to IMGT TRBV, TRBD and TRBJ reference segments using MiTCR v1.1. Analysis was restricted to V-J combinations with a frequency above 0.0001, which covered 98% to 99.2% of repertoires. The TCS score was defined as F50 (clonal expansion) divided by E x V (chaos), with BLOSUM62-based TCRdist calculated between CDR3 peptides within each V-J. Welch's t-statistics and random forest reduced 514 V-J features to 13, which were used in a naive Bayes classifier (R e1071). TCRdb redid the processing of the public reads, applying fastp at Q25 and MiXCR, and retained in-frame beta chains. Entries are consolidated by CDR3 protein sequence, retaining the most common genes and DNA. The V and J calls here are based on TCRdb, not the publication. The sample profile shows fewer than 650,000 distinct CDR3 sequences; about 14% of them were found once. The ten largest clones add up to approximately 14% of the sample.

The sample taken for sequencing was blood. This clonotype was obtained from a woman in her thirties or forties with Graves' hyperthyroidism. Recombination joined TRBV20-1 with TRBJ2-1; the D gene identity is not certain. The DNA sequence is given as TGCAGTGCTAGAGTCGGAGTAAAGGATGAGCAGTTCTTC. Translated, it reads CSARVGVKDEQFF.